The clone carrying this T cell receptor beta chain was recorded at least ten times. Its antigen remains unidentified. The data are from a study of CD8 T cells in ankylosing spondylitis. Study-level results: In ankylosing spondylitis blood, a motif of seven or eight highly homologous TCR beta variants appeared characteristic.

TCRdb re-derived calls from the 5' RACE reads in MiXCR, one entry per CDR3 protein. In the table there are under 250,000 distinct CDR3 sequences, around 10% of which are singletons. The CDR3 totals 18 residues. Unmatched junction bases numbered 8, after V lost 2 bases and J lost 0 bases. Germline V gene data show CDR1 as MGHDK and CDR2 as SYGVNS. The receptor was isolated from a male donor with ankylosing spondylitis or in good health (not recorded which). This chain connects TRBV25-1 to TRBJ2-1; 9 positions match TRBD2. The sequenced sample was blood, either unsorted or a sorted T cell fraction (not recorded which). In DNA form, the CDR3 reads TGTGCCAGCAGTGAAGGAGCTAGCGGGACGAGCTCCTACAATGAGCAGTTCTTC. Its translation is CASSEGASGTSSYNEQFF.